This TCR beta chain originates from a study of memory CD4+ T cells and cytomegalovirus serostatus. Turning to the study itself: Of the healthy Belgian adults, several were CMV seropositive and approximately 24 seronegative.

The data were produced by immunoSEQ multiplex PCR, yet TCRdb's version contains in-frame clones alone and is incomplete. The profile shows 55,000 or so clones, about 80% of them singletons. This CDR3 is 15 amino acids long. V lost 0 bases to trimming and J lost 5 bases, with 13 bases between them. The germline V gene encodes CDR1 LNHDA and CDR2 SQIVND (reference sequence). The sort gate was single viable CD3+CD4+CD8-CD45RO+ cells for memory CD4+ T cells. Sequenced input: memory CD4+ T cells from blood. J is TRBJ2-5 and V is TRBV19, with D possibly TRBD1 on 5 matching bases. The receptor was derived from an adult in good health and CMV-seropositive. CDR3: CASSIEVRVWETQYF. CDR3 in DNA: TGTGCCAGTAGTATAGAGGTCAGGGTATGGGAGACCCAGTACTTC.